These 7 T cell receptor beta chains were sequenced from one sample in a study of Ad26.COV2.S vaccination and SARS-CoV-2 variants. The protocol was immunoSEQ multiplex PCR, while the TCRdb copy is restricted to in-frame clones and leaves out a portion. The table lists 350,000 to 450,000 clones, 87% of them singletons. Described treatment: some 20 received Ad26.COV2.S at low or high dose, single or two shots; a few received placebo; per-sample allocation not given. Collection of samples fell on day 63 after the first vaccine or placebo injection. The material was peripheral blood, obtained in a trial of Ad26.COV2.S vaccine versus placebo. Receptors originate from a person aged 18 to 59 who received the Ad26.COV2.S COVID-19 vaccine or a placebo.

V gene TRBV19 combines with J gene TRBJ2-7; TRBD1 is a possible D gene (6 bases). The CDR3 length is 12 residues. Trimming pared 9 bases from V and 3 bases from J, leaving 12 bases between. CDR1 is LNHDA and CDR2 is SQIVND in the germline V gene (reference sequence). Here the CDR3 DNA reads TGTGCCAGCAGGGGCCTGCACTACGAGCAGTACTTC. This codes for CASRGLHYEQYF.

The rearrangement uses TRBV10-2 and TRBJ2-1; D is tentatively TRBD1 or TRBD2 (5 bases each). V was trimmed by 7 bases and J by 2 bases, leaving 9 bases between them. Germline lookup yields CDR1 WSHSY and CDR2 SAAADI. The CDR3 is 13 residues long. The CDR3 DNA follows: TGCGCCAGCAATCAGGGAGCCTACAATGAGCAGTTCTTC. Translation: CASNQGAYNEQFF.

This sequence joins TRBV30 and TRBJ2-2, with 10 positions matching TRBD2. J gave up 6 bases and V 3 bases, and 10 bases lay outside the gene matches. The CDR3 covers 16 residues. Germline V gene lookup returns CDR1 GTSNPN and CDR2 SVGIG (reference sequence). CDR3 DNA sequence: TGTGCCTGGAGGAATAGCGGGGGGCCAATTTCCGGGGAGCTGTTTTTT. Residues: CAWRNSGGPISGELFF.

The V and J genes are TRBV9 and TRBJ2-5, with a tentative D call TRBD2 (6 bases). Deletions cut 2 bases from V and 2 bases from J, with 13 bases between. CDR1 and CDR2 from the germline V gene are SGDLS and YYNGEE. The CDR3 runs 15 residues. The CDR3 here is CASSVGGELQETQYF. DNA for the CDR3: TGTGCCAGCAGCGTTGGCGGGGAACTACAAGAGACCCAGTACTTC.

The J gene is TRBJ2-2, the V gene TRBV7-9; D remains ambiguous. The CDR3 has 15 residues. V dropped 1 base and J dropped 3 bases, with 9 bases sitting between them. Germline CDR1 and CDR2: SEHNR and FQNEAQ (reference sequence). CDR3 sequence reads: CASSLGALDTGELFF. The CDR3 nucleotides read TGTGCCAGCAGCTTAGGGGCGTTGGACACCGGGGAGCTGTTTTTT. Full variable domain (missing parts from reference TRBV7-9 and TRBJ2-2): DTGVSQNPRHKITKRGQNVTFRCDPISEHNRLYWYRQTLGQGPEFLTYFQNEAQLEKSRLLSDRFSAERPKGSFSTLEIQRTEQGDSAMYLCASSLGALDTGELFFGEGSRLTVL.

This chain joins TRBV7-2 and TRBJ1-1, with 9 bases fitting TRBD1. J gave up 7 bases and V 1 base, and 7 bases lay outside the gene matches. CDR1 and CDR2 from the germline V gene are SGHTA and FQGNSA. The CDR3 extends over 15 amino acids. CDR3 in DNA: TGTGCCAGCAGCTTAGATGTACAGGGGGCGAGTGAAGCTTTCTTT. Its protein is CASSLDVQGASEAFF.

The CDR3 is CASNTRPWEEKLFF. Written as DNA, the CDR3 is TGTGCCAGCAATACCAGACCTTGGGAGGAAAAACTGTTTTTT. The V call is TRBV6-5, the J call TRBJ1-4; D is undetermined. The CDR3 has 14 amino acids. CDR1 and CDR2 (germline): MNHEY, SVGAGI. V dropped 7 bases and J dropped 8 bases, with 17 bases sitting between them.